This TCR beta chain was observed in a study of Ad26.COV2.S vaccination and SARS-CoV-2 variants. Whole-study context: Intramuscularly, Ad26.COV2.S was given either once or twice, 56 days apart.

The V gene's germline CDR1 is MDHEN and CDR2 SYDVKM. CDR3 length: 15 residues. V was clipped by 8 bases and J by 0 bases, with 17 bases between them. Profiling relied on immunoSEQ multiplex PCR, and the TCRdb table lists in-frame clones only, not all of them. In the table there are under 500,000 clones, over 80% of which are singletons. The treatment is: about 20 received Ad26.COV2.S at low or high dose, single or two shots; about five received placebo; per-sample allocation not given. Sample collection was performed on day 63 after the first vaccine or placebo injection. Based in Boston, the donor was an adult of 18-55 years.

V gene TRBV28 combines with J gene TRBJ2-7, with D perhaps TRBD1 or TRBD2 (5 bases each). The source is a person aged 18-65 years who received the Ad26.COV2.S COVID-19 vaccine or a placebo. This specimen consisted of peripheral blood, obtained in a trial of Ad26.COV2.S vaccine versus placebo. CDR3 nucleotides: TGTGCCAGCCAAGTCGGGGCGGCGAGCTCCTACGAGCAGTACTTC. Encoded protein: CASQVGAASSYEQYF.